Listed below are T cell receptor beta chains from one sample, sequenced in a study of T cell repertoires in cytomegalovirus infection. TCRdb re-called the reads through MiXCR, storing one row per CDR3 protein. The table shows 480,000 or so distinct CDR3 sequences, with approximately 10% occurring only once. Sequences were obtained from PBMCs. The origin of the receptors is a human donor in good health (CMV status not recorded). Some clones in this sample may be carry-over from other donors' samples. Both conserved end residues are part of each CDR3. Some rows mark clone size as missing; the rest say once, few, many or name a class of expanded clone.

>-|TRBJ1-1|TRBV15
CATSRDFGTEAFF
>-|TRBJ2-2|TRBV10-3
CAITNATGGNTGELFF
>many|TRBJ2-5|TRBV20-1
CSAPDRDQETQYF
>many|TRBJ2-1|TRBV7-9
CASSGLAGFPYNEQFF
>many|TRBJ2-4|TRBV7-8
CASSPQHRDVNIQYF
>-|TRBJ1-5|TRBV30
CAWSATGQANQPQHF
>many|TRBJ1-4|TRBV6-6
CASSRQGYNEKLFF
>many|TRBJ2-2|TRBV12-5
CASGVSRGELFF
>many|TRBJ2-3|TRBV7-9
CASSPKATRSNGDTQYF
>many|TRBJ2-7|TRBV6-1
CASRDGLEQYF
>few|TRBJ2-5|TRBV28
CASRTSGRGRETQYF
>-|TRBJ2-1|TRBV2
CASRGRGGEEFF
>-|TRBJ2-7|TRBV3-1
CASSQDLGGAEQYF
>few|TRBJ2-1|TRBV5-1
CASSLEQHNEQFF
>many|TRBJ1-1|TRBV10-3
CAISLDRATEAFF
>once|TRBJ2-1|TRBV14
CASSHLLAGGPFEQFF
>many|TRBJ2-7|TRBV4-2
CASSQSGQSYEQYF
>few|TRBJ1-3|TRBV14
CASSRDVTGNTIYF